This T cell receptor (beta chain) is from a study of T cells in Graves' hyperthyroidism and ophthalmopathy. Amplified TCR beta CDR3 regions derived from RNA transcripts. When the TCR CDR3 underwent first-round RT-PCR, the HTBI primer set was used. TCRdb itself ran the multiplex PCR reads through MiXCR, one entry per CDR3 protein. The table has hundreds of thousands of distinct CDR3 sequences, around 15% seen once. Each diagnosis drew on symptoms, thyroxine, TRAb, thyroid ultrasound and orbital computed tomography findings. This clonotype has at least ten counts. Per germline, CDR1 DFQATT and CDR2 SNEGSKA (reference sequence). With V trimmed by 1 base and J by 2 bases, 12 bases remained unmatched. This CDR3 is 18 amino acids long.

Material for sequencing was blood. The J gene is TRBJ1-2, the V gene TRBV20-1, with TRBD1 matching 11 bases. This clonotype was obtained from a woman younger than 30 with Graves' hyperthyroidism. The CDR3 nucleotides are TGCAGTGCTAGAGCCAACGGGGACAGGGGGTGGTCAAACTATGGCTACACCTTC. As protein: CSARANGDRGWSNYGYTF.